Below, 19 T cell receptor beta chains from the same sample are listed, as sequenced in a study of cytomegalovirus exposure and HLA in healthy donors. A multiplex PCR was run with 60 Vbeta primers and 13 Jbeta primers. Repertoires were generated with immunoSEQ multiplex PCR, while TCRdb's copy carries only in-frame clones and drops some. The data hold 120,000 to 150,000 clones, with 64% observed a single time. Material: PBMCs. These receptors all come from a young woman in good health and CMV-seropositive.

This sequence joins TRBV4-1 and TRBJ2-5, with 13 bases lining up with TRBD2. Germline V CDR1 and CDR2: MGHRA, YSYEKL. The CDR3 is made up of 16 amino acids. The trim removed 4 bases at V and 3 bases at J, leaving 5 bases unmatched. The CDR3 DNA follows: TGCGCCAGCAGCCGTATAACTAGCGGGGGGGAAGAGACCCAGTACTTC. This codes for CASSRITSGGEETQYF.

This clone came up a few times. V usage is TRBV28 and J usage is TRBJ2-7, with D perhaps matching TRBD1 (6 bases). Germline V gene data show CDR1 as MDHEN and CDR2 as SYDVKM. Deletions cut 6 bases from V and 4 bases from J, with 16 bases between. This CDR3 contains 14 residues. The CDR3 sequence: CASRRLTGGYEQYF. The CDR3 region has the DNA TGTGCCAGCAGAAGACTGACAGGCGGGTACGAGCAGTACTTC.

The chain carries TRBV23-1 and TRBJ2-5; the D is unclear. TRBV23-1 is assigned to the ORF class and has an uncertain function. The CDR3 has 14 residues. V was trimmed by 3 bases and J by 2 bases, leaving 10 bases between them. The CDR3 DNA reads TGCGCCAGCAGTCAGCCCTGGCGGCAAGAGACCCAGTACTTC. Its translation: CASSQPWRQETQYF.

V gene TRBV2 combines with J gene TRBJ2-7, with 7 bases lining up with TRBD2. There are 14 residues in the CDR3. Germline trimming cut 3 bases from V and 2 bases from J; bases unmatched to any gene: 4. Germline V gene sequence: CDR1 SNHLY, CDR2 FYNNEI. The CDR3 spells CASSEASGTYEQYF. The CDR3 bases are TGTGCCAGCAGTGAGGCTAGCGGAACCTACGAGCAGTACTTC.

The chain has TRBV28 and TRBJ1-2, with 8 bases that match TRBD1. The CDR3 loop spans 15 amino acids. CDR1 and CDR2 (germline): MDHEN, SYDVKM. The junction had 12 bases not matched to a gene; V was cut back by 5 bases and J by 7 bases. CDR3 in DNA: TGTGCCAGCAGTGTACAGGGGGTGTCCCCCTTTGGCTACACCTTC. It codes for CASSVQGVSPFGYTF.

Only a few counts were recorded for this clone. J is TRBJ1-5 and V is TRBV21-1. TRBV21-1 is deemed a pseudogene. This CDR3 has 13 amino acids. CDR3 sequence: CASRRRGNQPQHF. The CDR3 DNA sequence: TGTGCCAGCAGGAGACGGGGCAATCAGCCCCAGCATTTT.

The chain combines TRBV6-5 with TRBJ1-6; 8 bases match TRBD1. CDR3 length: 15 residues. The germline gives CDR1 MNHEY, CDR2 SVGAGI. V trimming: 7 bases; J trimming: 8 bases; junction bases outside the gene matches: 10. CDR3 protein: CASTADRTGYSPLHF. CDR3 DNA sequence: TGTGCCAGCACCGCGGACAGGACAGGGTATTCACCCCTCCACTTT.

The chain couples TRBV15 to TRBJ2-2, with 11 bases fitting TRBD1. The germline V gene encodes CDR1 LNHNV and CDR2 YYDKDF (reference sequence). V lost 7 bases to trimming and J lost 7 bases; unmatched junction nucleotides: 5. This CDR3 spans 14 amino acids. The CDR3 spells CATNRDRGIGELFF. Here the CDR3 DNA reads TGTGCCACCAACCGGGACAGGGGGATCGGGGAGCTGTTTTTT.

The CDR3 DNA follows: TGTGCCAGCAGTGAAGGCCCAGGGAGGGGAAGTGGCTACACCTTC. It codes for CASSEGPGRGSGYTF. V and J are TRBV6-1 and TRBJ1-2; D is perhaps TRBD1 (5 bases). This CDR3 is 15 amino acids long. V was clipped by 1 base and J by 7 bases, with 16 bases between them. Germline lookup yields CDR1 MNHNS and CDR2 SASEGT.

This chain links TRBV19 with TRBJ2-7; 11 nucleotides agree with TRBD2. The trim removed 4 bases at V and 2 bases at J, leaving 4 bases unmatched. CDR3 length equals 15 residues. Germline-derived CDR1 and CDR2 are LNHDA and SQIVND (reference sequence). CDR3 nucleotides: TGTGCCAGTAGTAAAACTAGCGGGGGAACCTACGAGCAGTACTTC. Residues: CASSKTSGGTYEQYF. Looking up the rest from reference TRBV19 and TRBJ2-7 gives the full variable domain: DGGITQSPKYLFRKEGQNVTLSCEQNLNHDAMYWYRQDPGQGLRLIYYSQIVNDFQKGDIAEGYSVSREKKESFPLTVTSAQKNPTAFYLCASSKTSGGTYEQYFGPGTRLTVT.

The chain combines TRBV28 with TRBJ1-5; TRBD1 matches 8 bases. V gave up 5 bases and J gave up 4 bases; unmatched junction bases: 4. CDR1 and CDR2 (germline): MDHEN, SYDVKM. CDR3 size: 14 residues. The CDR3 region is CASSPRTGNQPQHF. CDR3 in DNA: TGTGCCAGCAGTCCCCGGACAGGGAATCAGCCCCAGCATTTT.

In this sample, this clone turned up a few times. The chain is built from TRBV7-2 and TRBJ2-3; 14 nucleotides line up with TRBD2. The CDR3 is 18 amino acids. CDR1 SGHTA and CDR2 FQGNSA come from the germline V gene. J was trimmed by 2 bases and V by 4 bases; bases with no gene match: 8. CDR3 protein: CASSSPWTSGRFTDTQYF. The CDR3 bases are TGTGCCAGCAGCTCGCCTTGGACTAGCGGGAGGTTCACAGATACGCAGTATTTT. Full variable domain (missing parts from reference TRBV7-2 and TRBJ2-3): GAGVSQSPSNKVTEKGKDVELRCDPISGHTALYWYRQSLGQGLEFLIYFQGNSAPDKSGLPSDRFSAERTGGSVSTLTIQRTQQEDSAVYLCASSSPWTSGRFTDTQYFGPGTRLTVL.

The chain uses TRBV2 and TRBJ2-2; D remains ambiguous. This CDR3 contains 12 residues. Germline V gene sequence: CDR1 SNHLY, CDR2 FYNNEI. Trimming shortened V by 4 bases and J by 7 bases, and 7 bases separated the two germline ends. Written as DNA, the CDR3 is TGTGCCAGCAGTGGAGGTGGCGGGGAGCTGTTTTTT. Translated: CASSGGGGELFF.

The rearrangement joins TRBV10-1 to TRBJ2-5; 9 positions agree with TRBD1. The J call may be faulty, since TRBJ2-7 better matches the DNA end. This CDR3 comprises 15 residues. From germline, CDR1 is WNHNN and CDR2 SYGVQD (reference sequence). CDR3 loop: CASLPVGDRDYEQYF. For the CDR3, the DNA is TGCGCCAGCCTCCCGGTGGGGGACAGGGACTACGAGCAGTACTTC.

A few counts support this clone. This chain uses TRBV7-8 with TRBJ2-7, with 11 positions matching TRBD1. This CDR3 has 16 residues. Per the germline V gene, CDR1 is SGHVS and CDR2 is FQNEAQ. Trimming at V came to 5 bases and at J to 4 bases, leaving 10 bases not matched to a gene. Here the CDR3 reads CASSHFYGQGAYEQYF. CDR3 nucleotide sequence: TGTGCCAGCAGCCACTTTTACGGACAGGGGGCATACGAGCAGTACTTC.

The genes are TRBV18 and TRBJ2-7, with no clear D. Between the trimmed V and J ends, which lost 0 bases and 3 bases, there was a span of 9 bases. The CDR3 totals 14 residues. Per germline, CDR1 KGHSH and CDR2 LQKENI. The CDR3 reads CASSPPPGLYEQYF. The CDR3 nucleotides read TGTGCCAGCTCACCACCGCCCGGTCTCTACGAGCAGTACTTC.

The chain combines TRBV7-2 with TRBJ2-5, with 13 positions matching TRBD2. V trimming: 1 base; J trimming: 5 bases; junction bases outside the gene matches: 7. The CDR3 is 17 amino acids. Germline CDR1 SGHTA, CDR2 FQGNSA. The CDR3 loop reads CASSLGALAGGGETQYF. CDR3 nucleotides: TGTGCCAGCAGCTTAGGAGCACTAGCGGGAGGGGGGGAGACCCAGTACTTC. The whole variable domain, remainder taken from reference TRBV7-2 and TRBJ2-5, is GAGVSQSPSNKVTEKGKDVELRCDPISGHTALYWYRQSLGQGLEFLIYFQGNSAPDKSGLPSDRFSAERTGGSVSTLTIQRTQQEDSAVYLCASSLGALAGGGETQYFGPGTRLLVL.

The V gene is TRBV19, the J gene TRBJ1-2; D is uncertain. This CDR3 is 15 amino acids long. The germline V gene encodes CDR1 LNHDA and CDR2 SQIVND (reference sequence). The V gene lost 0 bases and the J gene lost 3 bases, with 11 bases spanning the gap. CDR3 sequence reads: CASSIDQEGDYGYTF. CDR3 nucleotides: TGTGCCAGTAGTATAGATCAAGAGGGCGACTATGGCTACACCTTC.

The chain carries TRBV28 and TRBJ1-2; a possible D gene is TRBD1 (5 bases). CDR3 length: 11 amino acids. V lost 6 bases and J lost 8, with 10 bases in between. Germline CDR1 and CDR2: MDHEN and SYDVKM. In DNA form, the CDR3 reads TGTGCCAGCAGACAGGTCGGCGGCTACACCTTC. This codes for CASRQVGGYTF.